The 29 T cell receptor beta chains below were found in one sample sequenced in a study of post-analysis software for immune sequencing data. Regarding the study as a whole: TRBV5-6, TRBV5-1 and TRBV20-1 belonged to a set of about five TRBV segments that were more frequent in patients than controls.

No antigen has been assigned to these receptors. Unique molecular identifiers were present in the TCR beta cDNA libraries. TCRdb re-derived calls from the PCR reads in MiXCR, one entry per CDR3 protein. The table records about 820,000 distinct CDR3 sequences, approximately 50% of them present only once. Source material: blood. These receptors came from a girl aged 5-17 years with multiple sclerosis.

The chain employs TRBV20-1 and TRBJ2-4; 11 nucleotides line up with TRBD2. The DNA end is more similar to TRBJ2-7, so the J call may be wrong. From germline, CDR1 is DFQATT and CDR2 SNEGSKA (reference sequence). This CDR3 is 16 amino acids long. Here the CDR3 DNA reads TGCAGTGCTAGAATTCCACTAGCGGGGGCTCCCGGCGAGCAGTACTTC. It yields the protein CSARIPLAGAPGEQYF.

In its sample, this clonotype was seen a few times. CDR3 DNA: TGTGCCAGCAGGCCCGCGGACGGTGCGGGGGAACCCATTCAGTACTTC. This gives the protein CASRPADGAGEPIQYF. The chain combines TRBV2 with TRBJ2-4, with TRBD2 matching 7 bases. Germline V gene lookup returns CDR1 SNHLY and CDR2 FYNNEI. This CDR3 has 16 amino acids. The junction had 17 bases not matched to a gene; V was cut back by 6 bases and J by 9 bases.

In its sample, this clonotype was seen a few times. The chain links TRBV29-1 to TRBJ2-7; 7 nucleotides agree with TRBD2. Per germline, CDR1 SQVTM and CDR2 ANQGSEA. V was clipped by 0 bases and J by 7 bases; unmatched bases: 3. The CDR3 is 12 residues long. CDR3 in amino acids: CSVEEGGMEQYF. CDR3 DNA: TGCAGCGTTGAAGAGGGGGGGATGGAGCAGTACTTC.

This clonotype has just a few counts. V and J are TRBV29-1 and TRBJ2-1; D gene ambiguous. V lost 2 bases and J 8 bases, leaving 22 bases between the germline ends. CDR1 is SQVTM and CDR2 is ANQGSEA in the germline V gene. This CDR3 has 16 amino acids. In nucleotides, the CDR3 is TGCAGCGTTGAAAGAGGTGAGACCCATCTTCGAGATGAGCAGTTCTTC. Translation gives CSVERGETHLRDEQFF.

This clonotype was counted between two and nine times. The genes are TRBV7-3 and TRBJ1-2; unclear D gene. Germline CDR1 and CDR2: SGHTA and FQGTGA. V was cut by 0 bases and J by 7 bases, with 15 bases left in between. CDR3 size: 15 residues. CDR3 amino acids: CASSLTSSDLAGYTF. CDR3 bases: TGTGCCAGCAGCTTAACCTCCTCGGACCTAGCTGGCTACACCTTC.

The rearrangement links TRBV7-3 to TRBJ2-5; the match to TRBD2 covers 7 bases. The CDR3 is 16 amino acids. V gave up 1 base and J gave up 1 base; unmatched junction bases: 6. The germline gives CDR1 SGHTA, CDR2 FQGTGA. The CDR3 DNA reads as TGTGCCAGCAGCTTAAATGGAGCGGGAATCCAAGAGACCCAGTACTTC. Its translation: CASSLNGAGIQETQYF.

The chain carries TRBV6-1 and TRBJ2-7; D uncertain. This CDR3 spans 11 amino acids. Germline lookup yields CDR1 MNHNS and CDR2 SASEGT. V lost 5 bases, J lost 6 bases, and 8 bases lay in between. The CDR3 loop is CASSSHLEQYF. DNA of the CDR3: TGTGCCAGCAGTTCCCATCTCGAGCAGTACTTC.

The CDR3 reads CSAQGQVPYEQYF. DNA of the CDR3: TGCAGTGCTCAGGGACAGGTTCCCTACGAGCAGTACTTC. The genes are TRBV20-1 and TRBJ2-7; the match to TRBD1 covers 8 bases. V gave up 5 bases and J gave up 2 bases; unmatched junction bases: 5. The V gene's germline CDR1 is DFQATT and CDR2 SNEGSKA (reference sequence). CDR3 length: 13 residues.

This chain's CDR3 is CASSLGGGTDDTQYF. The CDR3 nucleotides read TGTGCCAGCAGCTTAGGCGGGGGGACCGACGATACGCAGTATTTT. J is TRBJ2-3 and V is TRBV7-2; 8 bases fit TRBD2. The ends lost 1 base at V and 6 bases at J; junction bases unmatched: 6. The germline V gene has CDR1 SGHTA and CDR2 FQGNSA. CDR3 length equals 15 residues.

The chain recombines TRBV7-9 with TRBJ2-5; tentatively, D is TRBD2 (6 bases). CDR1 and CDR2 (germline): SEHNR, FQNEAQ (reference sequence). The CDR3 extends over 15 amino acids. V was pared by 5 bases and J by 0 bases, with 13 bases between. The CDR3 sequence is CASSLSRDYQETQYF. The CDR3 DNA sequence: TGTGCCAGCAGCCTCAGCCGGGACTACCAAGAGACCCAGTACTTC.

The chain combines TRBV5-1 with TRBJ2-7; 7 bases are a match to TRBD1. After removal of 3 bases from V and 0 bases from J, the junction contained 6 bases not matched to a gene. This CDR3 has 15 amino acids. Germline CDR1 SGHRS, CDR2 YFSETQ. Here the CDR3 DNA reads TGCGCCAGCAGCTCAACGACAGGGATCTCCTACGAGCAGTACTTC. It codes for CASSSTTGISYEQYF.

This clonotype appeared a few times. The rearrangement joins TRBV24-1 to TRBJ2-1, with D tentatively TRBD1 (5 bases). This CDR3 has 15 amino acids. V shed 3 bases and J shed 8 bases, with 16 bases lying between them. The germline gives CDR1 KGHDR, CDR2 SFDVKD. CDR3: CATSDVAQGVDEQFF. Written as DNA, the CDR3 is TGTGCCACCAGTGATGTAGCCCAGGGTGTCGATGAGCAGTTCTTC.

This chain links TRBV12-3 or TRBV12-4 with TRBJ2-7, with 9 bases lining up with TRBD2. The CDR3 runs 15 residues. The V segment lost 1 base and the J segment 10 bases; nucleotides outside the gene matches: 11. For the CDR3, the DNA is TGTGCCAGCAGTTTAGTAGGTCTAGCGGGGACGAAACAGTACTTC. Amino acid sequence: CASSLVGLAGTKQYF.

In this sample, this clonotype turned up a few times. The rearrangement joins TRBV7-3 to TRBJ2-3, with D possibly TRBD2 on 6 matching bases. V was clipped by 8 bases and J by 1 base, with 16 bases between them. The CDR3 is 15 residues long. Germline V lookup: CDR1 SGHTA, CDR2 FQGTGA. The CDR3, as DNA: TGTGCCAGCTCCAAGTCGGGACTTGGCACAGATACGCAGTATTTT. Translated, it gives CASSKSGLGTDTQYF.

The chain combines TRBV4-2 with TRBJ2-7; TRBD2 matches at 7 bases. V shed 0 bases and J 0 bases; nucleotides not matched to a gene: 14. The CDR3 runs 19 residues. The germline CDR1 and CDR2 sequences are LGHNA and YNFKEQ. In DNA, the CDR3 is TGTGCCAGCAGCCAAGATGAGCGGTTGGCGGGGGTAAGCTCCTACGAGCAGTACTTC. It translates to CASSQDERLAGVSSYEQYF.

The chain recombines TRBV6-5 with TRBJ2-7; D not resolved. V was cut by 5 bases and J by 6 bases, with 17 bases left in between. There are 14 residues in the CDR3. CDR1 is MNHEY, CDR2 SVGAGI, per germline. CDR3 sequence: CASSKAAVLSEQYF. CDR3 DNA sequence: TGTGCCAGCAGTAAAGCCGCGGTCTTATCCGAGCAGTACTTC.

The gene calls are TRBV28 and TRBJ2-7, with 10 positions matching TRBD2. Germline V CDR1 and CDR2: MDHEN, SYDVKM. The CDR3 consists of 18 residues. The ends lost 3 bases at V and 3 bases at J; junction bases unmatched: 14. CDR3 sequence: CASSLPSGSYNLNYEQYF. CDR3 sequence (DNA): TGTGCCAGCAGTTTGCCTAGCGGGAGTTATAACCTTAACTACGAGCAGTACTTC. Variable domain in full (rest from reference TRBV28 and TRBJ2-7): DVKVTQSSRYLVKRTGEKVFLECVQDMDHENMFWYRQDPGLGLRLIYFSYDVKMKEKGDIPEGYSVSREKKERFSLILESASTNQTSMYLCASSLPSGSYNLNYEQYFGPGTRLTVT.

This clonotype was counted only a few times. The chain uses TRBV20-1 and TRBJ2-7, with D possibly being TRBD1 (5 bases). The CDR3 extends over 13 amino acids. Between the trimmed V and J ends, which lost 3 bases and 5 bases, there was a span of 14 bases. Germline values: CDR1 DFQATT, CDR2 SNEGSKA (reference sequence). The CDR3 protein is CSASGARRDEQYF. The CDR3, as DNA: TGCAGTGCTAGTGGGGCCCGTCGGGACGAGCAGTACTTC.

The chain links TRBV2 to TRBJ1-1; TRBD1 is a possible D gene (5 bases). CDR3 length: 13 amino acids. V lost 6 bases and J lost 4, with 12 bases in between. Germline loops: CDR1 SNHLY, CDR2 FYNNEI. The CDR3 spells CASRGSGGTEAFF. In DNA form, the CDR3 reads TGTGCCAGCAGGGGATCGGGGGGCACTGAAGCTTTCTTT.

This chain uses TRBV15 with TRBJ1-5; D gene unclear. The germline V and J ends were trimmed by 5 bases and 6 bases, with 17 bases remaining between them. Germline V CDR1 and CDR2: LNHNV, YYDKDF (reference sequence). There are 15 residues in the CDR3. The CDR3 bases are TGTGCCACCAGCCCGGATGGGGTGCTGGGTCAGCCCCAGCATTTT. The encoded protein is CATSPDGVLGQPQHF.

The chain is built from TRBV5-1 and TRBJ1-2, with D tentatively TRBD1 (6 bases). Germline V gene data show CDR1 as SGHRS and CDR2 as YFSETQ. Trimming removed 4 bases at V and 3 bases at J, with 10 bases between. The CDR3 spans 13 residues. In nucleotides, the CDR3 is TGCGCCAGCAGCATAAGACAGGACTATGGCTACACCTTC. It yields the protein CASSIRQDYGYTF.

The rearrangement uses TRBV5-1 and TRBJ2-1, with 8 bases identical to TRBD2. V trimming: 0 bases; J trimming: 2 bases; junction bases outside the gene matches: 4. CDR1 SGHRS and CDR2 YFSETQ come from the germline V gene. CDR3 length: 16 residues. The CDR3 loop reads CASSLGSGGPYNEQFF. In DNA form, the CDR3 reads TGCGCCAGCAGCTTGGGGAGCGGGGGCCCCTACAATGAGCAGTTCTTC. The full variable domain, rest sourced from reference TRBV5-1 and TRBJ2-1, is KAGVTQTPRYLIKTRGQQVTLSCSPISGHRSVSWYQQTPGQGLQFLFEYFSETQRNKGNFPGRFSGRQFSNSRSEMNVSTLELGDSALYLCASSLGSGGPYNEQFFGPGTRLTVL.

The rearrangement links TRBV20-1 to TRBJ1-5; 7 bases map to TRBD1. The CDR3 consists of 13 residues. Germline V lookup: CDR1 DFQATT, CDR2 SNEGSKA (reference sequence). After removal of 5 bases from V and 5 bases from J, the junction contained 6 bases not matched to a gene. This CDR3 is CSAGDSYDQPQHF. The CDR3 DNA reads TGCAGTGCTGGGGACAGTTATGATCAGCCCCAGCATTTT.

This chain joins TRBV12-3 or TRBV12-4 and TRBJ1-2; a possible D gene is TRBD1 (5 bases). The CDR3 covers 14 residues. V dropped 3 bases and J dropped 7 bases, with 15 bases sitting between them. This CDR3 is CASSFFSGGAGYTF. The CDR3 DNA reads TGTGCCAGCAGTTTTTTTTCTGGGGGAGCTGGCTACACCTTC.

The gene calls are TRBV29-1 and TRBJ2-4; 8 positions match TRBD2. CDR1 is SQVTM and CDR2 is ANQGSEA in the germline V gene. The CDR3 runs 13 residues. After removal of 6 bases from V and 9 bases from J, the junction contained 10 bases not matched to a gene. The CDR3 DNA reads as TGCAGCGTGCCCTGGGGCGCGGGGGGCATTCAGTACTTC. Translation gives CSVPWGAGGIQYF.

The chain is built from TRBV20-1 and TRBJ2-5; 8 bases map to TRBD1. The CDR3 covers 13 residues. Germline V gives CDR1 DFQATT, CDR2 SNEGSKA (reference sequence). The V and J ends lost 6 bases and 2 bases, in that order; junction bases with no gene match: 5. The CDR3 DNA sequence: TGCAGTGCGAAAAACAGGGGGCAAGAGACCCAGTACTTC. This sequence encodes CSAKNRGQETQYF.

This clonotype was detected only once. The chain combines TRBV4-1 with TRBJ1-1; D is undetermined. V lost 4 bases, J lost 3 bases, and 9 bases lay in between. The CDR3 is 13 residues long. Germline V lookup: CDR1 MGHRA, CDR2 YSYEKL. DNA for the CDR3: TGCGCCAGCAGCCCGATCGGATACACTGAAGCTTTCTTT. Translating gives CASSPIGYTEAFF.

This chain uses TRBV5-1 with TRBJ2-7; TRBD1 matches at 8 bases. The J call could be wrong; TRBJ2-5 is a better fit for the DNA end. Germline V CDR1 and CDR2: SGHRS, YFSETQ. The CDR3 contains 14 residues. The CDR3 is CASSDGQGLQTQYF. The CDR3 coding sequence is TGCGCCAGCAGCGACGGACAGGGTTTACAGACCCAGTACTTC.

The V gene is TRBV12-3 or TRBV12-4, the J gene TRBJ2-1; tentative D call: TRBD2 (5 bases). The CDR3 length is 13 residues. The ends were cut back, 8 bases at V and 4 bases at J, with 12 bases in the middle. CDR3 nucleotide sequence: TGTGCCAGCGCCCCTAGCAGGTACAATGAGCAGTTCTTC. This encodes CASAPSRYNEQFF.